The next 8 T cell receptor beta chains were all read from a single sample in a study of resident and recirculating memory T cells in vitiligo. Sequenced by immunoSEQ multiplex PCR; TCRdb stores in-frame clones only, minus some. The sample contains 72,000 or so clones, about 90% of which appear only once. The material sequenced was blood. These TCRs come from a male donor with vitiligo.

This chain connects TRBV6-5 to TRBJ1-2; D unresolved. Trimming left V 5 bases short and J 4 bases short, with 11 bases between. The CDR3 runs to 13 residues. CDR1 is MNHEY, CDR2 SVGAGI, per germline. The CDR3, as DNA: TGTGCCAGCAGTCGATTCGAGGGCTATGGCTACACCTTC. It is translated as CASSRFEGYGYTF.

The chain couples TRBV5-4 to TRBJ1-2; the D gene is possibly TRBD1 (6 bases). The ends were cut back, 0 bases at V and 2 bases at J, with 17 bases in the middle. The CDR3 consists of 17 residues. Looked up from germline, CDR1 is SGHNT and CDR2 is YYREEE (reference sequence). CDR3 DNA sequence: TGTGCCAGCAGCTTGGGTTCCAACAGGGTTCGAAACTATGGCTACACCTTC. Protein product: CASSLGSNRVRNYGYTF.

In this sample, this clone turned up once. The genes are TRBV19 and TRBJ2-5; 8 bases align to TRBD1. The CDR3 length is 15 residues. After removal of 5 bases from V and 1 base from J, the junction contained 6 bases not matched to a gene. Germline V gives CDR1 LNHDA, CDR2 SQIVND (reference sequence). CDR3 bases: TGTGCCAGTAGTGGAGGAACAGGGGGCCAAGAGACCCAGTACTTC. This gives the protein CASSGGTGGQETQYF.

V gene TRBV19 combines with J gene TRBJ2-6; D possibly corresponds to TRBD1 (5 bases). The CDR3 spans 16 residues. Germline-derived CDR1 and CDR2 are LNHDA and SQIVND (reference sequence). The V end was cut by 1 base, the J end by 0 bases, with 7 bases between. The CDR3 here is CASSIATGSGANVLTF. The DNA for the CDR3 is TGTGCCAGTAGTATAGCCACAGGCTCTGGGGCCAACGTCCTGACTTTC.

The chain recombines TRBV5-4 with TRBJ2-3; 7 bases map to TRBD1. This CDR3 contains 14 residues. Looked up from germline, CDR1 is SGHNT and CDR2 is YYREEE (reference sequence). The trim removed 4 bases at V and 5 bases at J, leaving 7 bases unmatched. Written as DNA, the CDR3 is TGTGCCAGCAGCCCCCCGGGACAGAGAGATACGCAGTATTTT. Translation: CASSPPGQRDTQYF.

The chain carries TRBV4-2 and TRBJ2-1, with D perhaps matching TRBD2 (6 bases). The CDR3 runs to 15 residues. Germline V gives CDR1 LGHNA, CDR2 YNFKEQ. The V end was cut by 3 bases, the J end by 4 bases, with 13 bases between. CDR3 sequence (DNA): TGTGCCAGCAGCCAGTCGGGGGTACTTTACAATGAGCAGTTCTTC. It specifies CASSQSGVLYNEQFF.

This chain links TRBV6-5 with TRBJ2-3, with 10 positions matching TRBD2. The ends lost 6 bases at V and 8 bases at J; junction bases unmatched: 5. The germline V gene has CDR1 MNHEY and CDR2 SVGAGI. This CDR3 contains 13 residues. The chain's CDR3 is CASRSSGRGTQYF. DNA of the CDR3: TGTGCCAGCAGATCTAGCGGGAGAGGTACGCAGTATTTT.

The chain has TRBV10-1 and TRBJ2-3, with D hard to call. Germline CDR1 reads WNHNN; CDR2 reads SYGVQD (reference sequence). V lost 4 bases and J 2 bases, leaving 7 bases between the germline ends. This CDR3 is built from 13 residues. The CDR3 spells CASSGTITDTQYF. The CDR3 coding sequence is TGCGCCAGCAGTGGAACAATCACAGATACGCAGTATTTT.